This T cell receptor (beta chain) originates from a study of control samples from healthy donors and cancer patients. Assay used: immunoSEQ multiplex PCR; TCRdb lists only in-frame clones, some missing. The table includes 200,000 or so clones, around 94% detected once. V lost 0 bases and J lost 4, with 15 bases in between. Germline V gene sequence: CDR1 ENHRY, CDR2 SYGVKD. CDR3 length: 16 amino acids. The gene calls are TRBV10-3 and TRBJ1-2; D gene uncertain. The receptor was derived from a man aged 45 to 65 in good health. Material for sequencing was blood. The CDR3 sequence is CAISESLGSSAYGYTF. The CDR3 DNA is TGTGCCATCAGTGAGTCCCTCGGATCGTCAGCCTATGGCTACACCTTC.